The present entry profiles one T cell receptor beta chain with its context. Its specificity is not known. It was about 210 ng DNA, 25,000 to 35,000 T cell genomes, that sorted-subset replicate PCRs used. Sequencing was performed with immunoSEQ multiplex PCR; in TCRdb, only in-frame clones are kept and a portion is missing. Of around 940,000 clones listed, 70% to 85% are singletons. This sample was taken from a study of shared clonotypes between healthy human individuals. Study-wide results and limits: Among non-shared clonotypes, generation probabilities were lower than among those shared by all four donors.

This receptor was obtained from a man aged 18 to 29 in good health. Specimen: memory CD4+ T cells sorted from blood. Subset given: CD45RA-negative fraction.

The CDR3 loop is CASRMEGSSGNTIYF. The CDR3 nucleotides read TGTGCCAGCAGGATGGAGGGGAGCTCTGGAAACACCATATATTTT. This chain uses TRBV7-9 with TRBJ1-3, with D tentatively TRBD1 (5 bases). This CDR3 is 15 amino acids long. V was cut by 6 bases and J by 0 bases, with 12 bases left in between. Germline CDR1 reads SEHNR; CDR2 reads FQNEAQ (reference sequence).